These T cell receptor beta chains were read from a single sample in a study of cytomegalovirus exposure and HLA in healthy donors. TCRdb's table, derived via immunoSEQ multiplex PCR, lists solely in-frame clones and lacks some. The top ten hold about 1.7% of the sample, which has 250,000 or so clones, 92% seen once. The material sequenced was PBMCs. The receptors stem from a girl aged 2 to 10 in good health and CMV-seronegative. CDR3s include the opening cysteine and the closing phenylalanine or tryptophan. A D gene is named only where the DNA matches it firmly. Clone size is shown for a subset of rows, as once, few, many or a class of expanded clone.

clone_size: NA; j_call: TRBJ1-4; d_call: NA; v_call: TRBV19; cdr3_aa: CASSKGRLDEKLFF; cdr3_nt: TGTGCCAGTAGTAAAGGGAGGCTCGATGAAAAACTGTTTTTT
clone_size: NA; j_call: TRBJ2-7; d_call: TRBD1; v_call: TRBV10-1; cdr3_aa: CASSESRTGAEQYF; cdr3_nt: TGCGCCAGCAGTGAGTCCCGGACAGGGGCCGAGCAGTACTTC
clone_size: NA; j_call: TRBJ1-2; d_call: TRBD1; v_call: TRBV2; cdr3_aa: CASRGQGARGYTF; cdr3_nt: TGTGCCAGCAGAGGACAGGGGGCGCGTGGCTACACCTTC
clone_size: NA; j_call: TRBJ1-3; d_call: NA; v_call: TRBV7-9; cdr3_aa: CSSSLGPGLSGNTIYF; cdr3_nt: TGTTCCAGCAGCTTGGGGCCCGGTTTATCGGGAAACACCATATATTTT
clone_size: NA; j_call: TRBJ1-6; d_call: TRBD1; v_call: TRBV6-6; cdr3_aa: CASSYERWTGRSPLHF; cdr3_nt: TGTGCCAGCAGTTACGAAAGGTGGACAGGGAGATCACCCCTCCACTTT
clone_size: NA; j_call: TRBJ1-1; d_call: NA; v_call: TRBV7-2; cdr3_aa: CASSLAFPPAEAFF; cdr3_nt: TGTGCCAGCAGCTTAGCTTTTCCCCCAGCTGAAGCTTTCTTT
clone_size: NA; j_call: TRBJ2-7; d_call: TRBD1; v_call: TRBV2; cdr3_aa: CATRDRSYEQYF; cdr3_nt: TGTGCCACGCGGGACAGGTCCTACGAGCAGTACTTC
clone_size: NA; j_call: TRBJ2-1; d_call: NA; v_call: TRBV6-1; cdr3_aa: CASREPEIYNEQFF; cdr3_nt: TGTGCCAGCCGGGAGCCTGAAATCTACAATGAGCAGTTCTTC
clone_size: NA; j_call: TRBJ1-6; d_call: TRBD1; v_call: TRBV28; cdr3_aa: CASSRQGSYNSPLHF; cdr3_nt: TGTGCCAGCAGTAGACAGGGCTCCTATAATTCACCCCTCCACTTT
clone_size: NA; j_call: TRBJ2-5; d_call: NA; v_call: TRBV5-4; cdr3_aa: CASSLEVPGETQYF; cdr3_nt: TGTGCCAGCAGCTTGGAGGTCCCGGGGGAGACCCAGTACTTC
clone_size: NA; j_call: TRBJ1-3; d_call: TRBD1; v_call: TRBV7-8; cdr3_aa: CASSPGTGFSGNTIYF; cdr3_nt: TGTGCCAGCAGCCCTGGGACAGGATTTTCTGGAAACACCATATATTTT
clone_size: NA; j_call: TRBJ2-3; d_call: TRBD2; v_call: TRBV30; cdr3_aa: CAWSVSGLGSDTQYF; cdr3_nt: TGTGCCTGGAGTGTAAGTGGACTAGGATCAGATACGCAGTATTTT
clone_size: NA; j_call: TRBJ1-6; d_call: TRBD1; v_call: TRBV13; cdr3_aa: CASSLRRTGNYNSPLHF; cdr3_nt: TGTGCCAGCAGCTTACGGCGGACAGGGAATTATAATTCACCCCTCCACTTT
clone_size: NA; j_call: TRBJ2-3; d_call: TRBD1; v_call: TRBV18; cdr3_aa: CASSPGGWTDTQYF; cdr3_nt: TGTGCCAGCTCCCCAGGGGGCTGGACAGATACGCAGTATTTT
clone_size: NA; j_call: TRBJ2-3; d_call: TRBD1; v_call: TRBV7-9; cdr3_aa: CASSISYRDSSTDSQYF; cdr3_nt: TGTGCCAGCAGCATCTCATACCGGGACAGCAGCACAGATTCGCAGTATTTT
clone_size: NA; j_call: TRBJ1-2; d_call: TRBD1; v_call: TRBV10-2; cdr3_aa: CASSLNRGLGYTF; cdr3_nt: TGCGCCAGCAGTTTAAACAGGGGTCTTGGCTACACCTTC
clone_size: NA; j_call: TRBJ1-5; d_call: NA; v_call: TRBV4-2; cdr3_aa: CASSQVGVLNQPQHF; cdr3_nt: TGTGCCAGCAGCCAAGTAGGGGTGCTCAATCAGCCCCAGCATTTT
clone_size: NA; j_call: TRBJ2-7; d_call: TRBD1; v_call: TRBV5-4; cdr3_aa: CASSLSGTGYYEQYF; cdr3_nt: TGTGCCAGCAGCTTGTCGGGGACAGGGTACTACGAGCAGTACTTC
clone_size: NA; j_call: TRBJ2-2; d_call: NA; v_call: TRBV11-2; cdr3_aa: CASSLPTSETSNTGELFF; cdr3_nt: TGTGCCAGCAGCTTGCCAACGTCCGAGACTAGTAACACCGGGGAGCTGTTTTTT
clone_size: few; j_call: TRBJ1-1; d_call: TRBD1; v_call: TRBV6-5; cdr3_aa: CASSYSTGVDTEAFF; cdr3_nt: TGTGCCAGCAGTTACTCGACAGGGGTTGACACTGAAGCTTTCTTT
clone_size: NA; j_call: TRBJ2-1; d_call: TRBD2; v_call: TRBV18; cdr3_aa: CASSPKGTRSEQFF; cdr3_nt: TGTGCCAGCTCACCAAAGGGGACTAGATCTGAGCAGTTCTTC
clone_size: NA; j_call: TRBJ1-1; d_call: NA; v_call: TRBV6-1; cdr3_aa: CASMRAGVTEAFF; cdr3_nt: TGTGCCAGCATGAGGGCGGGGGTCACTGAAGCTTTCTTT
clone_size: NA; j_call: TRBJ1-1; d_call: TRBD1; v_call: TRBV27; cdr3_aa: CASHDRVRTEAFF; cdr3_nt: TGTGCCAGCCACGACAGGGTGCGAACTGAAGCTTTCTTT
clone_size: NA; j_call: TRBJ1-1; d_call: TRBD1; v_call: TRBV30; cdr3_aa: CAWDRGPLNTEAFF; cdr3_nt: TGTGCCTGGGACAGGGGGCCCCTGAACACTGAAGCTTTCTTT